These T cell receptor beta chains were read from a single sample in a study of neurological immune-mediated disorders. A single record per CDR3 protein comes from TCRdb applying MiXCR to the 5' RACE reads. The sample has more than 45,000 distinct CDR3 sequences, about a tenth seen once. The sample comprised PBMCs. The receptors derive from a woman aged 40 to 49 with HTLV-1-associated myelopathy (HAM/TSP). Each CDR3 is given with its conserved first and last residue. Fields, in order: clone size, J gene, V gene, D gene, CDR3 DNA, CDR3 protein. A D gene is named only where the DNA matches it firmly. For some rows the clone size is stated as once, few or many, or as a class when expanded; others skip it.

>many|TRBJ1-5|TRBV6-2/TRBV6-3|-
TGTGCCAGCATGTCCGAGCGCAATCAGCCCCAGCATTTT
CASMSERNQPQHF
>many|TRBJ2-5|TRBV9|-
TGTGCCAGCAGCGTAGAAAGGGGGAAGAGTGATGAGACCCAGTACTTC
CASSVERGKSDETQYF
>many|TRBJ1-5|TRBV27|-
TGTGCCAGCAGTTTATCTCCCTCGGGTGGTTATCTAGGTCAGCCCCAGCATTTT
CASSLSPSGGYLGQPQHF
>many|TRBJ2-7|TRBV27|TRBD1
TGTGCCAGCAGTTTAAACAGGGGGAATAACGAGCAGTACTTC
CASSLNRGNNEQYF
>many|TRBJ1-1|TRBV3-1|-
TGTGCCAGCAGCCAAGATGGTCAGAACACTGAAGCTTTCTTT
CASSQDGQNTEAFF
>few|TRBJ1-1|TRBV18|-
TGTGCCAGCTCACCCGAAATGACGAACACTGAAGCTTTCTTT
CASSPEMTNTEAFF
>few|TRBJ2-3|TRBV6-4|TRBD2
TGTGCCAGCAGCGGAGCGGGGGGGACAGATACGCAGTATTTT
CASSGAGGTDTQYF
>many|TRBJ2-2|TRBV5-1|-
TGCGCCAGCAGCCCAAGGAACACCGGGGAGCTGTTTTTT
CASSPRNTGELFF
>many|TRBJ2-2|TRBV3-1|-
TGTGCCAGCAGCCAATGGAGGGGGGACACCGGGGAGCTGTTTTTT
CASSQWRGDTGELFF
>many|TRBJ2-6|TRBV20-1|TRBD1
TGCAGTGCTGGTACAGGGGGCACTGGGGCCAACGTCCTGACTTTC
CSAGTGGTGANVLTF
>many|TRBJ2-1|TRBV2|-
TGTGCCAGCAGTGAACGACAGGGAGGGTACAATGAGCAGTTCTTC
CASSERQGGYNEQFF
>many|TRBJ1-3|TRBV2|-
TGTGCCAGCCACTCTCATGGAAACACCATATATTTT
CASHSHGNTIYF
>many|TRBJ2-1|TRBV15|TRBD1
TGTGCCACCAGCAGAGATATCACGGACAGGGAGCCTGAGCAGTTCTTC
CATSRDITDREPEQFF
>many|TRBJ1-1|TRBV15|-
TGTGCCACCAGCAGACCTGGGAGAGTTCTCACTGAAGCTTTCTTT
CATSRPGRVLTEAFF
>-|TRBJ1-2|TRBV9|-
TGTGCCAGCAGCGTCCAGGGCCTTGGTGGCTACACCTTC
CASSVQGLGGYTF
>many|TRBJ1-1|TRBV4-3|-
TGCGCCAGCAGCCAAGGGGCGAAGGGGCAGGCTTTCTTT
CASSQGAKGQAFF
>many|TRBJ2-7|TRBV12-5|-
TGTGCTAGTGGTTTGGTGGTCTCAATCCGCTCCTACGAGCAGTACTTC
CASGLVVSIRSYEQYF
>many|TRBJ1-4|TRBV5-1|-
TGCGCCAGCAGCCTCGTGGGGGCGGGGGAAAAACTGTTTTTT
CASSLVGAGEKLFF
>many|TRBJ1-2|TRBV12-3/TRBV12-4|-
TGTGCCAGCAGTCGTAACTATGGCTACACCTTC
CASSRNYGYTF
>many|TRBJ1-4|TRBV20-1|-
TGCAGTGCTAGGTTGGGTCGATTAGGTGAAAAACTGTTTTTT
CSARLGRLGEKLFF
>many|TRBJ2-5|TRBV6-5|-
TGTGCCAGCAGTAGGACGCTCCAAGAGACCCAGTACTTC
CASSRTLQETQYF
>medium-sized|TRBJ1-3|TRBV7-9|-
TGTGCCAGCAGCTTCTGGGCGGGCTCTGGAAACACCATATATTTT
CASSFWAGSGNTIYF
>many|TRBJ2-2|TRBV24-1|TRBD1
TGTGCCACTCGTGGACAGGGCAACACCGGGGAGCTGTTTTTT
CATRGQGNTGELFF
>many|TRBJ1-3|TRBV9|-
TGTGCCAGCAGCGTAGGGGTACGCTCCCTAGGAAACACCATATATTTT
CASSVGVRSLGNTIYF
>many|TRBJ2-7|TRBV7-2|-
TGTGCCAGCAGCCCCGCCATAGGGCACTTGTTGGTAGAGCAGTACTTC
CASSPAIGHLLVEQYF
>many|TRBJ2-5|TRBV24-1|-
TGTGCCACCGCCGAGTCCCCTTTGGAGACCCAGTACTTC
CATAESPLETQYF
>many|TRBJ2-1|TRBV11-2|-
TGTGCCAGCAGCCGAGGGGCCTATGAGCAGTTCTTC
CASSRGAYEQFF
>many|TRBJ1-6|TRBV4-3|TRBD1
TGCGCCAGCAGCCAAGCCCGAACAGGGGTCCCCTATAATTCACCCCTCCACTTT
CASSQARTGVPYNSPLHF
>many|TRBJ1-1|TRBV3-1|-
TGTGCCAGCAGCCAGGGGGTCTTTGCGGGGAACACTGAAGCTTTCTTT
CASSQGVFAGNTEAFF
>many|TRBJ2-7|TRBV6-2/TRBV6-3|TRBD1
TGTGCCAGCAGGGGACAGGGATCCTACGAGCAGTACTTC
CASRGQGSYEQYF
>-|TRBJ1-2|TRBV7-9|-
TGTGCCAGCAGCTTAGAGCATGGCAGCTACTATGGCTACACCTTC
CASSLEHGSYYGYTF
>-|TRBJ2-7|TRBV12-3/TRBV12-4|-
TGTGCCAGCAGTTGGGGGAGAGAGCAGTACTTC
CASSWGREQYF
>-|TRBJ2-3|TRBV20-1|-
TGCAGTGCTCCCGGGGGGCGGGGCACAGATACGCAGTATTTT
CSAPGGRGTDTQYF
>few|TRBJ2-1|TRBV2|TRBD2
TGTGCCAGCAGTCGGACTAGCGGCGACAATGAGCAGTTCTTC
CASSRTSGDNEQFF
>many|TRBJ2-2|TRBV20-1|-
TGCAGTGCTAGACCGGGGCGGGATACCGGGGAGCTGTTTTTT
CSARPGRDTGELFF
>many|TRBJ2-1|TRBV4-3|TRBD2
TGCGCCAGCAGCCAAGATTCGAGCGGGGGGGCCTACAATGAGCAGTTCTTC
CASSQDSSGGAYNEQFF
>many|TRBJ2-5|TRBV28|-
TGTGCCAGCAGGGACAGAGGAATTCCGGAGACCCAGTACTTC
CASRDRGIPETQYF
>many|TRBJ1-5|TRBV20-1|-
TGCAGTGCTAGAAGGGGGGGAGATCAGCCCCAGCATTTT
CSARRGGDQPQHF
>many|TRBJ2-3|TRBV2|-
TGTGCCAGCAGTGAGGCTAGCCTTAGCACAGATACGCAGTATTTT
CASSEASLSTDTQYF
>many|TRBJ2-1|TRBV6-5|-
TGTGCCAGCAGGTTAAAGAGGGAGACTGTATACAATGAGCAGTTCTTC
CASRLKRETVYNEQFF
>many|TRBJ2-1|TRBV4-2|TRBD2
TGTGCCAGCAGCCGCCTTGAAGGGGACTATTCCTACAATGAGCAGTTCTTC
CASSRLEGDYSYNEQFF
>many|TRBJ1-3|TRBV20-1|-
TGCAGTGCTAGAGCAGACAGCCGCTCTGGAAACACCATATATTTT
CSARADSRSGNTIYF
>-|TRBJ2-5|TRBV20-1|TRBD2
TGCAGTGCTAGAGGGGGACTAGATGGGACCCAGTACTTC
CSARGGLDGTQYF
>many|TRBJ2-2|TRBV7-8|-
TGTGCCAGCAGCTTAGTCACCGGGGAGCTGTTTTTT
CASSLVTGELFF
>many|TRBJ1-2|TRBV5-1|-
TGCGCCAGCAGCTTGGCCGGGGATAACTATGGCTACACCTTC
CASSLAGDNYGYTF
>many|TRBJ1-1|TRBV27|-
TGTGCCAGCAGTTTCGTGGGACGAGAGAACACTGAAGCTTTCTTT
CASSFVGRENTEAFF